This entry lists 2 T cell receptor beta chains sequenced from one sample in a study of T-cell reconstitution after alpha-beta-depleted transplantation in children. Molecular barcoding with unique molecular identifiers was used for the TCRbeta library. TCRdb reanalysed the PCR reads using MiXCR and keeps one entry per CDR3 protein. The sample yields some 590,000 distinct CDR3 sequences, over 9.5% seen once. The source material was PBMCs from the stem cell graft donor, sampled from the stem cell graft. The origin of the receptors is a human donor who donated a stem cell graft to a child with acute myeloid leukemia.

This clonotype was recorded many times. V is TRBV20-1 and J is TRBJ2-5; D uncertain. Germline V gene lookup returns CDR1 DFQATT and CDR2 SNEGSKA (reference sequence). This CDR3 is built from 14 residues. Trimming shortened V by 6 bases and J by 10 bases, and 24 bases separated the two germline ends. The CDR3 nucleotides are TGCAGTGCCAAGAGTGGGCGGAGTCGGGTAGACCAGTACTTC. Its translation: CSAKSGRSRVDQYF.

This clonotype was detected a few times. This chain uses TRBV20-1 with TRBJ2-3, with 10 bases identical to TRBD1. CDR1 DFQATT and CDR2 SNEGSKA come from the germline V gene (reference sequence). The J segment lost 4 bases and the V segment lost 6 bases, leaving 7 bases of the junction unmatched. The CDR3 totals 14 residues. CDR3 loop: CSAADRGRADTQYF. CDR3 nucleotides: TGCAGTGCGGCTGACAGGGGGCGGGCAGATACGCAGTATTTT.